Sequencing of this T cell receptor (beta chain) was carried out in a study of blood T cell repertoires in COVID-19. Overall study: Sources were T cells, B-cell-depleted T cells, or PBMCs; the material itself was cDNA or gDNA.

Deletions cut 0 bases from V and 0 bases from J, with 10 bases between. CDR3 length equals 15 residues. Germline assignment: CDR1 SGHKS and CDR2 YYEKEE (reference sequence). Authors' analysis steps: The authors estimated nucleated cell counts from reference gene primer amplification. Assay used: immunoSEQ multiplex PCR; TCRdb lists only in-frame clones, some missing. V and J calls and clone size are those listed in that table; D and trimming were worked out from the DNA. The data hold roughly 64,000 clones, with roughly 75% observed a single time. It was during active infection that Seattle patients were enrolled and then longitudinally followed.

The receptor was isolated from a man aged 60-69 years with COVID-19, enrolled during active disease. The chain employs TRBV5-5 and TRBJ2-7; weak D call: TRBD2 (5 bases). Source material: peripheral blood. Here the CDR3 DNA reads TGTGCCAGCAGCTTGGGGGATACTAGCTCCTACGAGCAGTACTTC. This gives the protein CASSLGDTSSYEQYF.